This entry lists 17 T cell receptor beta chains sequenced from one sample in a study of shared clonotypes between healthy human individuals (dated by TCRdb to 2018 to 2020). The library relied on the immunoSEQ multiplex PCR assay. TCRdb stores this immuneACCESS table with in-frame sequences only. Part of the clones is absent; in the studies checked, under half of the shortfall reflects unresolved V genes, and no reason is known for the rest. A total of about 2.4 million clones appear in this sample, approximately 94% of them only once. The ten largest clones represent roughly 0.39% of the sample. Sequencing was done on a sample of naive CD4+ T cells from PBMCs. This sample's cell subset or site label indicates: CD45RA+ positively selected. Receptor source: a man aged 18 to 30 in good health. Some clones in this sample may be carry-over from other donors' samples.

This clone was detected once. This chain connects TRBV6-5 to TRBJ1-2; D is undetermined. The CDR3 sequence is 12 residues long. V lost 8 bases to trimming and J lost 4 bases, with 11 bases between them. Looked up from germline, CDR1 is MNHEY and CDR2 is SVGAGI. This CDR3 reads CASHVVGYGYTF. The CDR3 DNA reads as TGTGCCAGCCATGTGGTCGGCTATGGCTACACCTTC.

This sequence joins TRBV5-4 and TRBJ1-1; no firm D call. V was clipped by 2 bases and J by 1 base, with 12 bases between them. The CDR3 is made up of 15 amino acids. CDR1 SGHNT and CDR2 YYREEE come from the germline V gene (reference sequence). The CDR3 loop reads CASSLVRGGNTEAFF. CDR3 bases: TGTGCCAGCAGCTTAGTGCGGGGTGGGAACACTGAAGCTTTCTTT.

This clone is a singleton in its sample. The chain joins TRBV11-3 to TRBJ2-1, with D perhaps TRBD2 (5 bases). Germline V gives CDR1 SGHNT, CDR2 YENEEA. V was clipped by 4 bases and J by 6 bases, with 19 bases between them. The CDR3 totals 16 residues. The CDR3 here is CASSSGVGGLGNEQFF. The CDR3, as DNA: TGTGCCAGCAGCTCTGGAGTCGGAGGTCTAGGCAATGAGCAGTTCTTC.

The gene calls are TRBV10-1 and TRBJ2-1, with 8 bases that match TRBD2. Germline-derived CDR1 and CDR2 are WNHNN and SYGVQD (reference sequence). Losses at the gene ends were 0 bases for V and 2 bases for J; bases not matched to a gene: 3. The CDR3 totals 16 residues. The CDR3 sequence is CASSESVAGTYNEQFF. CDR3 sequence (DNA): TGCGCCAGCAGTGAGTCGGTAGCGGGAACCTACAATGAGCAGTTCTTC.

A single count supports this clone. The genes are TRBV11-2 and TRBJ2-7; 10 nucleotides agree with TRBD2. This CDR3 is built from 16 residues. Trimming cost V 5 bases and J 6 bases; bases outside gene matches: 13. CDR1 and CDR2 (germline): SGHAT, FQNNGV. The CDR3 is CASSPLAGEYRLEQYF. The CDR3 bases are TGTGCCAGCAGCCCGCTAGCGGGGGAGTATCGGCTCGAGCAGTACTTC.

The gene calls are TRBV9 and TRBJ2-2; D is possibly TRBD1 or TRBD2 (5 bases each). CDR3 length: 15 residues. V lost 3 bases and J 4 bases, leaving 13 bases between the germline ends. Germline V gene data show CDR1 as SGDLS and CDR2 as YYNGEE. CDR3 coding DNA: TGTGCCAGCAGCGCGAGGGGTAGTGGCACCGGGGAGCTGTTTTTT. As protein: CASSARGSGTGELFF.

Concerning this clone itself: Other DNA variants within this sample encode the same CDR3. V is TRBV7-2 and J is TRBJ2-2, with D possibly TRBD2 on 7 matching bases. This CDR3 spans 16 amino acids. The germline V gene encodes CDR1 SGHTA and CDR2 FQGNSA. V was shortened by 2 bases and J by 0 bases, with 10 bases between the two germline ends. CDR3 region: CASSLLGGPNTGELFF. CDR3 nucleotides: TGTGCCAGCAGCTTACTCGGGGGGCCGAACACCGGGGAGCTGTTTTTT.

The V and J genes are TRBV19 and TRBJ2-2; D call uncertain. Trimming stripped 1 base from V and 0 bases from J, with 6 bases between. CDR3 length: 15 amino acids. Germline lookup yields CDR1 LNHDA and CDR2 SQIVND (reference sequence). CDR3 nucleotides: TGTGCCAGTAGTATAGGGCACACGAACACCGGGGAGCTGTTTTTT. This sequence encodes CASSIGHTNTGELFF.

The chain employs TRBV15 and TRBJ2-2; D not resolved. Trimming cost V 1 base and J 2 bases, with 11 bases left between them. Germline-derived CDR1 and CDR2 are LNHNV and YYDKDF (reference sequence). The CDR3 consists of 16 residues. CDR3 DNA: TGTGCCACCAGCAGAGCAGACGGGTTTAACACCGGGGAGCTGTTTTTT. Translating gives CATSRADGFNTGELFF.

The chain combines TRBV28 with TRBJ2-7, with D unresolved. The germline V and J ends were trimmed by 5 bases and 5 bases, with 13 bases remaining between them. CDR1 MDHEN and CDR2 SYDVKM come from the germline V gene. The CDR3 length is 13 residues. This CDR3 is CASSPVVENEQYF. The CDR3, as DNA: TGTGCCAGCAGTCCCGTGGTCGAGAACGAGCAGTACTTC.

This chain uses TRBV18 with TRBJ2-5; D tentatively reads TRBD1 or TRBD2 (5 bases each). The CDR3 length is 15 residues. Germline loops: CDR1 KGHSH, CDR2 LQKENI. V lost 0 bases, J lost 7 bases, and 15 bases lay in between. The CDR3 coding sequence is TGTGCCAGCTCACCACCGGGCTCGGGGCCCGTGACCCAGTACTTC. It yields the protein CASSPPGSGPVTQYF. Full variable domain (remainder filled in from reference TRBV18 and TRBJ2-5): NAGVMQNPRHLVRRRGQEARLRCSPMKGHSHVYWYRQLPEEGLKFMVYLQKENIIDESGMPKERFSAEFPKEGPSILRIQQVVRGDSAAYFCASSPPGSGPVTQYFGPGTRLLVL.

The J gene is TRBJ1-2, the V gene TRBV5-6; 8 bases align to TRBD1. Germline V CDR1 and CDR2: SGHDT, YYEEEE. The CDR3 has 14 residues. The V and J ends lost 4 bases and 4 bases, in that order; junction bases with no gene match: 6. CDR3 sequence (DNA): TGTGCCAGCAGCCTGGGACAGGACGGCTATGGCTACACCTTC. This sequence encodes CASSLGQDGYGYTF. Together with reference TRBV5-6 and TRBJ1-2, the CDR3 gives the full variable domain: DAGVTQSPTHLIKTRGQQVTLRCSPKSGHDTVSWYQQALGQGPQFIFQYYEEEERQRGNFPDRFSGHQFPNYSSELNVNALLLGDSALYLCASSLGQDGYGYTFGSGTRLTVV.

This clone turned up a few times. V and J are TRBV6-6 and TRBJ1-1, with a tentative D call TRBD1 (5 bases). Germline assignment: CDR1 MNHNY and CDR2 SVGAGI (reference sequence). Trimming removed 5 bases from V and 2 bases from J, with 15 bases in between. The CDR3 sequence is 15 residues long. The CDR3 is CASSKPDKRNTEAFF. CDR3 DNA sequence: TGTGCCAGCAGTAAGCCGGACAAGAGAAACACTGAAGCTTTCTTT.

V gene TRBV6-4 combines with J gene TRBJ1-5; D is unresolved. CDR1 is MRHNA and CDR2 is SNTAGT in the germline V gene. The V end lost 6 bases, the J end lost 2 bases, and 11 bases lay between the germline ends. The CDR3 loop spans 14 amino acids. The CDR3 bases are TGTGCCAGCAGCCCCCGTGGGGGCAATCAGCCCCAGCATTTT. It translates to CASSPRGGNQPQHF.

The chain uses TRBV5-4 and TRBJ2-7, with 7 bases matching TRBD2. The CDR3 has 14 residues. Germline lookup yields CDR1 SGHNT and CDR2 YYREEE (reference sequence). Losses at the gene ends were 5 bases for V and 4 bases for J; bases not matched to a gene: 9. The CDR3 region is CASSLQTSWYEQYF. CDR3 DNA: TGTGCCAGCAGTCTCCAGACTAGCTGGTACGAGCAGTACTTC.

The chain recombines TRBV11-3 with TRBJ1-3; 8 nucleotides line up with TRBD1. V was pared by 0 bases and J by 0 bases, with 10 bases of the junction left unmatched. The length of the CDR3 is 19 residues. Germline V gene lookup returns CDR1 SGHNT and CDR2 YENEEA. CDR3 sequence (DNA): TGTGCCAGCAGCTTAGATCTAAGGCGGGACAGGAGCTCTGGAAACACCATATATTTT. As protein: CASSLDLRRDRSSGNTIYF.

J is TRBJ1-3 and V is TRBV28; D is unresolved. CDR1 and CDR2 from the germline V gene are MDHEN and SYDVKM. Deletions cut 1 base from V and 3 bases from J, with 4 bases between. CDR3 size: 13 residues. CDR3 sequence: CASSLSGGNTIYF. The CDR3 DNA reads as TGTGCCAGCAGTTTATCGGGTGGAAACACCATATATTTT.